A selection of T cell receptor beta chains follows, all from one sample in a study of blood T cell repertoires in COVID-19. The protocol was immunoSEQ multiplex PCR, while the TCRdb copy is restricted to in-frame clones and leaves out a portion. The sample includes 350,000 to 400,000 clones, roughly 92% seen only once; the top ten take about 0.83%. The material sequenced was PBMCs or T cells enriched from blood (not recorded which). These receptors were taken from a woman between 40 and 55 years old who had been exposed to COVID-19. Each CDR3 is given with its conserved first and last residue.

length	V	J	CDR3
14	TRBV30	TRBJ2-5	CAWSVAGGQETQYF
17	TRBV2	TRBJ2-4	CASKEGGLPLAKNIQYF
14	TRBV30	TRBJ2-1	CAWSESSSYNEQFF
16	TRBV7-2	TRBJ2-6	CASATRTGAGANVLTF
14	TRBV9	TRBJ1-5	CASSPVRENQPQHF
12	TRBV3-1/TRBV3-2	TRBJ1-2	CASRRGGHGYTF
15	TRBV5-4	TRBJ2-5	CASSRGDPAKETQYF
13	TRBV5-6	TRBJ1-1	CASSSPGWGKAFF
14	TRBV7-2	TRBJ1-1	CASRQGGSNTEAFF
16	TRBV18	TRBJ1-3	CASSPPRASSGNTIYF
19	TRBV23-1	TRBJ1-4	CASSQPWRQGERLCEKLFF
16	TRBV25-1	TRBJ1-4	CASSERENRGGEKLFF
14	TRBV5-6	TRBJ2-2	CASRVGSRAGELFF
21	TRBV5-1	TRBJ2-5	CASSPKTPGLAGGRYQETQYF
13	TRBV29-1	TRBJ2-3	CSSRTGGTDTQYF
14	TRBV30	TRBJ1-5	CAWSARGGGQPQHF
13	TRBV29-1	TRBJ2-7	CSARQGSSYEQYF
13	TRBV19	TRBJ1-5	CASSIKGGQPQHF
15	TRBV11-1	TRBJ2-3	CASSLGPSVTDTQYF
15	TRBV28	TRBJ1-5	CASSAPGQNRWPQHF
14	TRBV7-2	TRBJ2-3	CASSWGGFTDTQYF
15	TRBV14	TRBJ2-1	CASSPGLAVYNEQFF
14	TRBV3-1/TRBV3-2	TRBJ2-5	CASSQDKRGETQYF
15	TRBV6-2/TRBV6-3	TRBJ1-5	CASSLGGLNGQPQHF
18	TRBV19	TRBJ1-4	CASSMSGQGAATNEKLFF
15	TRBV19	TRBJ1-2	CASSANTGNNYGYTF